The 13 T cell receptor beta chains below come from one sample, sequenced in a study of blood T cell repertoires in COVID-19. TCRdb keeps only in-frame clones here, not all; method: immunoSEQ multiplex PCR. The data show around 75,000 clones, with 85% to 90% seen just once and roughly 2.5% held by the top ten. Sequencing was performed on peripheral blood. Receptor source: a human donor in a cohort sampled during active COVID-19.

The chain carries TRBV3-1 (or the pseudogene TRBV3-2) and TRBJ1-1, with 12 bases fitting TRBD1. Trimming removed 5 bases from V and 5 bases from J; junction bases left unmatched: 3. Germline V gene sequence: CDR1 LGHDT, CDR2 YNNKEL (reference sequence). This CDR3 has 14 amino acids. The CDR3 is CASSTGQGATEAFF. Here the CDR3 DNA reads TGTGCCAGCAGCACGGGACAGGGGGCTACTGAAGCTTTCTTT.

The chain couples TRBV7-2 to TRBJ2-5, with 7 bases identical to TRBD2. The germline V gene has CDR1 SGHTA and CDR2 FQGNSA. V dropped 0 bases and J dropped 4; count of bases not matched to a gene: 5. The CDR3 has 15 residues. CDR3 sequence (DNA): TGTGCCAGCAGCTTAGCGGGAGGGACTTTAGAGACCCAGTACTTC. This codes for CASSLAGGTLETQYF.

The rearrangement uses TRBV27 and TRBJ2-2; 8 bases line up with TRBD1. The length of the CDR3 is 16 residues. V gave up 3 bases and J gave up 9 bases; unmatched junction bases: 12. The germline V gene has CDR1 MNHEY and CDR2 SMNVEV (reference sequence). The DNA for the CDR3 is TGTGCCAGCAGTTTGCGGAGACAGGGGTCGCTCAGGGAGCTGTTTTTT. Encoded protein: CASSLRRQGSLRELFF.

The J gene is TRBJ1-3, the V gene TRBV3-1 (or the pseudogene TRBV3-2); D is possibly TRBD1 (5 bases). The V end lost 1 base, the J end lost 7 bases, and 8 bases lay between the germline ends. The CDR3 is 13 amino acids. Germline V gene sequence: CDR1 LGHDT, CDR2 YNNKEL (reference sequence). The CDR3 region has the DNA TGTGCCAGCAGCCAAGGGCCAGGGAACACCATATATTTT. Its translation is CASSQGPGNTIYF.

Note on this clone: Different DNA sequences within this sample yield the same CDR3. This chain uses TRBV9 with TRBJ2-7; 7 bases line up with TRBD2. Germline V gives CDR1 SGDLS, CDR2 YYNGEE. CDR3 size: 15 residues. Germline trimming cut 4 bases from V and 7 bases from J; bases unmatched to any gene: 14. The CDR3 region has the DNA TGTGCCAGCAGCCCGACTGGGACTAAGGTCTATGAGCAGTACTTC. Protein: CASSPTGTKVYEQYF.

Written as DNA, the CDR3 is TGTGCCAGCAGAGGCAGGAAAGGCGTGAACACTGAAGCTTTCTTT. Translating it yields CASRGRKGVNTEAFF. The V gene is TRBV21-1, the J gene TRBJ1-1; the table's D call, TRBD1, was not checked against the DNA. TRBV21-1 is described as a pseudogene. The CDR3 totals 15 residues.

This sequence joins TRBV11-2 and TRBJ1-1; perhaps TRBD1 as D (5 bases). Trimming left V 5 bases short and J 7 bases short, with 17 bases between. Germline V gene data show CDR1 as SGHAT and CDR2 as FQNNGV. There are 14 residues in the CDR3. CDR3 residues: CASSQPGYNGEAFF. CDR3 DNA sequence: TGTGCCAGCAGCCAACCAGGGTATAACGGTGAAGCTTTCTTT.

The J gene is TRBJ2-5, the V gene TRBV7-2; D is unclear. This CDR3 spans 15 amino acids. V lost 7 bases and J lost 1, with 16 bases in between. Per germline, CDR1 SGHTA and CDR2 FQGNSA. The CDR3 loop is CASKLRSQSQETQYF. CDR3 nucleotides: TGTGCCAGCAAACTCCGGTCTCAAAGCCAAGAGACCCAGTACTTC. The full variable domain, completed using reference TRBV7-2 and TRBJ2-5, is GAGVSQSPSNKVTEKGKDVELRCDPISGHTALYWYRQSLGQGLEFLIYFQGNSAPDKSGLPSDRFSAERTGGSVSTLTIQRTQQEDSAVYLCASKLRSQSQETQYFGPGTRLLVL.

The genes are TRBV6-2 or TRBV6-3 and TRBJ2-3; 11 bases fit TRBD2. Trimming removed 2 bases from V and 0 bases from J; junction bases left unmatched: 10. The V gene's germline CDR1 is MNHEY and CDR2 SVGEGT. The length of the CDR3 is 19 residues. The CDR3 region is CASSYTSGGLSMSTDTQYF. The CDR3 nucleotides read TGTGCCAGCAGTTACACTAGCGGGGGCCTCAGTATGAGCACAGATACGCAGTATTTT.

The chain couples TRBV7-2 to TRBJ2-5; D may be TRBD2 (5 bases). In germline, CDR1 is SGHTA, CDR2 FQGNSA. The V end was cut by 0 bases, the J end by 5 bases, with 13 bases between. The CDR3 is 15 residues long. This CDR3 reads CASSLAGWERETQYF. The CDR3 bases are TGTGCCAGCAGCTTAGCCGGGTGGGAGCGGGAGACCCAGTACTTC.

CDR3 in DNA: TGTGCCAGCAGTCCCTGGACTAGATCGGGCAATGAGCAGTTCTTC. Encoded protein: CASSPWTRSGNEQFF. The chain recombines TRBV6-2 or TRBV6-3 with TRBJ2-1; 7 bases are shared with TRBD2. Trimming took 5 bases from V and 6 from J; bases not matched to a gene: 10. Germline V gene sequence: CDR1 MNHEY, CDR2 SVGEGT. The CDR3 totals 15 residues.

This chain links TRBV7-9 with TRBJ1-1; tentatively, D is TRBD1 (5 bases). Per the germline V gene, CDR1 is SEHNR and CDR2 is FQNEAQ (reference sequence). The CDR3 is 14 amino acids. V lost 3 bases, J lost 1 base, and 9 bases lay in between. CDR3 amino acids: CASSFGGANTEAFF. Here the CDR3 DNA reads TGTGCCAGCAGCTTCGGGGGAGCGAACACTGAAGCTTTCTTT.

V gene TRBV6-6 combines with J gene TRBJ2-7, with D possibly matching TRBD1 (6 bases). The CDR3 runs 13 residues. CDR1 MNHNY and CDR2 SVGAGI come from the germline V gene (reference sequence). Trimming removed 4 bases at V and 6 bases at J, with 13 bases between. The CDR3 is CASSFDRSLEQYF. CDR3 DNA: TGTGCCAGCAGTTTCGACAGGTCGCTCGAGCAGTACTTC.